Given below is one T cell receptor (beta chain) in context. The antigen is not known. Using immunoSEQ multiplex PCR, the repertoire was profiled, and TCRdb retains in-frame clones only, with some absent. The sample carries about 120,000 clones, about 88% recorded once. The sample comes from a study of T cell responses to AZD1222 COVID-19 vaccine. Findings and limits, study-wide: Mapped onto spike, vaccine-associated CD4 TCRs spanned it and were dominant at 160-218 and 743-854. Clonal diversity was possibly underestimated, and the donors were mostly white British, with more females. No day 14 peak samples; only post-peak repertoires were characterized.

Germline CDR1 reads GTSNPN; CDR2 reads SVGIG (reference sequence). The CDR3 spans 14 residues. The V gene lost 0 bases and the J gene lost 0 bases, with 6 bases spanning the gap. Sequences were derived from peripheral blood, sampled 28 days after the second AZD1222 dose. The chain has TRBV30 and TRBJ1-3; D is unclear. The receptor's source is an adult who received the AZD1222 COVID-19 vaccine. As DNA, the CDR3 is TGTGCCTGGAGTGTAGGGCTCTCTGGAAACACCATATATTTT. It translates to CAWSVGLSGNTIYF. Variable domain in full (rest from reference TRBV30 and TRBJ1-3): SQTIHQWPATLVQPVGSPLSLECTVEGTSNPNLYWYRQAAGRGLQLLFYSVGIGQISSEVPQNLSASRPQDRQFILSSKKLLLSDSGFYLCAWSVGLSGNTIYFGEGSWLTVV.